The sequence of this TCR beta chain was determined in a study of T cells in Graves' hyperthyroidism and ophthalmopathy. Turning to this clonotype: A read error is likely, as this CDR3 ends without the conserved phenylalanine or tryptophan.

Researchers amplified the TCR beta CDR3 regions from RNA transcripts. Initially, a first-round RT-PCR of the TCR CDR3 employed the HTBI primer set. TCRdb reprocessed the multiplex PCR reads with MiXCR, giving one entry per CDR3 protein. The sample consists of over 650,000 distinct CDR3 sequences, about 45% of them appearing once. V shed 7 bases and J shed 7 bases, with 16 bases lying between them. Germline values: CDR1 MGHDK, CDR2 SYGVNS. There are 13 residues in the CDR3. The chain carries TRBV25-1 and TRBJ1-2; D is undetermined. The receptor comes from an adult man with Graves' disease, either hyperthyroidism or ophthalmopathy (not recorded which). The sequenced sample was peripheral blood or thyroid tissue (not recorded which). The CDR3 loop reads CASTNRWNLGYTI. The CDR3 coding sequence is TGTGCCAGCACCAACCGCTGGAATCTTGGCTACACCATC.